The source of this T cell receptor beta chain is a study of neurological immune-mediated disorders (dated by TCRdb to the late 2010s). Describing the broader study: Peripheral blood TCR-beta repertoires from patients with HTLV-I-associated myelopathy (HAM/TSP), patients with multiple sclerosis, and healthy controls were compared in the study using UMI-based sequencing. The 95 to 110 TCR-beta libraries covered PBMC samples along with longitudinal samples, technical triplicates, and paired sorted CD4+ and CD8+ T-cell subsets. The cohort comprised 68 subjects: 14 HAM/TSP patients, approximately 34 multiple sclerosis patients and around 20 healthy controls. The investigation overall reported the following: Expanded clones from different subjects shared no identical CDR3 amino acid sequences, which suggests that TCR-beta repertoires were private in all groups. TCR clonal expansion was highest in HAM/TSP patients and lowest in MS patients, with MS patients falling below even healthy controls.

Libraries from unsorted PBMCs were made from 2 million PBMCs kept in RNAlater at -80 degrees C until RNA extraction. PBMCs were separated from peripheral blood using Ficoll-Hypaque density gradient centrifugation and then cryopreserved in liquid nitrogen. CDR1 and CDR2 are read off the germline V gene as MNHEY and SVGEGT. The CDR3, cysteine through phenylalanine, is 13 amino acids long. Only the CDR3 DNA is retained, 39 bases long and in frame from the first base. This clonotype is medium-sized (0.01 to 0.1%) in its sample. The antigen it recognizes is unknown. A junction boundary mismatches the germline segment, possibly from a read error. cDNA was synthesized by template-switch 5'RACE using a primer carrying a 10-nucleotide random unique molecular identifier by which each TCR transcript was tagged. Every sequencing run covered 15-18 subjects and yielded more than 170 million TCR-beta sequences. The RNeasy kit was used for extraction of total RNA. The KAPA Real-time Library Amplification kit was used to amplify TCR-beta VDJ regions with primers targeting the TCR constant region and the 5'RACE anchor. Sample indexes and Illumina adaptors were added in a first PCR, after which library yield was increased in a second PCR. The roughly 650 bp TCR product was size-selected on a 2% E-gel SizeSelection system after Ampure bead purification. Library quality was checked on a Bioanalyzer, concentration was measured with Qubit, and libraries were quantified with the Kapa Library Quantification kit before pooling. An Illumina HiSeq 2500 was used to sequence the libraries paired-end at 2 x 150 bp. To increase sequence diversity, roughly 24-31% phiX was spiked into each library pool. In the source study's methods: Quality-filtered reads were processed with the UMI-based MiGEC pipeline, and over 85% of raw TCR sequences were removed by the MiGEC pipeline during error correction. VDJ genes were aligned to IMGT germline references, and each clonotype was defined by a unique CDR3 amino acid sequence together with V-J genes. VDJtools evaluated clonal expansion, Shannon diversity and CDR3 relatedness (CalcPairwiseDistances, ClusterSamples); CLCbio workbench built phylogenetic trees. Expanded clones were defined as having at least 8 unique UMIs, based on coefficient-of-variation modelling across technical triplicates. The public reads were run again by TCRdb, first through fastp at Q25 and then through MiXCR, and only productive beta chains were kept. Entries are consolidated by CDR3 protein sequence, retaining the most common genes and DNA. The V and J calls reflect TCRdb's pipeline rather than the authors' work. The sample table shows approximately 50,000 distinct CDR3 sequences, and over 9% are seen once. The ten top clones hold about 5% of the sample.

Material for sequencing was PBMCs. Recombination connected TRBV6-2 or TRBV6-3 to TRBJ1-1, and TRBD1 may be the D gene, going by 6 matching bases. The clonotype comes from a man between 65 and 85 years old with HTLV-1-associated myelopathy (HAM/TSP). The nucleotide sequence is given as TGTGCCAGCGATCAGCAGGGGAACGCTGAAGCTTTCTTT. Translated, it gives CASDQQGNAEAFF.